This record looks at one TCR beta chain sequence and its context. Trimming cost V 0 bases and J 4 bases, with 13 bases left between them. The CDR3 runs to 16 residues. In germline, CDR1 is SGHRS, CDR2 YFSETQ. The data belong to a study of blood T cell repertoires in COVID-19. Using immunoSEQ multiplex PCR, the repertoire was profiled, and TCRdb retains in-frame clones only, with some absent. This table holds about 64,000 clones, around nine tenths found once. This clonotype originated in a middle-aged woman who had recovered from COVID-19. The specimen was PBMCs or T cells enriched from blood (not recorded which). The chain has TRBV5-1 and TRBJ2-2, with D possibly TRBD1 on 6 matching bases. CDR3 nucleotides: TGCGCCAGCAGCTTGGGATTGTCAGGGGCCACCGGGGAGCTGTTTTTT. Translated, it gives CASSLGLSGATGELFF.